The clone carrying this TCR beta chain has at least ten counts. Its antigen is undetermined. With a J-beta primer mix and a sample-barcoded 5' primer, a second PCR ran about 6 to 11 cycles. One entry per CDR3 protein, called by TCRdb with MiXCR from the 5' RACE reads. The data show roughly 1,700,000 distinct CDR3 sequences, about 28% seen once. The data originate from a study of blood T cells in healthy people across ages. This CDR3 comprises 14 residues. Germline CDR1 is DFQATT and CDR2 is SNEGSKA (reference sequence). The V and J ends lost 6 bases and 7 bases, in that order; junction bases with no gene match: 12. Study observations and caveats: In long-lived donors, naive CD4+ cell counts and diversity exceeded those of aged donors.

Material: blood. The receptor comes from a woman aged 25 to 39 in good health. The chain links TRBV20-1 to TRBJ2-1; the match to TRBD1 covers 7 bases. In nucleotides, the CDR3 is TGCAGTGCCGCACCCCCGGGACAGAGGAATGAGCAGTTCTTC. The encoded protein is CSAAPPGQRNEQFF.